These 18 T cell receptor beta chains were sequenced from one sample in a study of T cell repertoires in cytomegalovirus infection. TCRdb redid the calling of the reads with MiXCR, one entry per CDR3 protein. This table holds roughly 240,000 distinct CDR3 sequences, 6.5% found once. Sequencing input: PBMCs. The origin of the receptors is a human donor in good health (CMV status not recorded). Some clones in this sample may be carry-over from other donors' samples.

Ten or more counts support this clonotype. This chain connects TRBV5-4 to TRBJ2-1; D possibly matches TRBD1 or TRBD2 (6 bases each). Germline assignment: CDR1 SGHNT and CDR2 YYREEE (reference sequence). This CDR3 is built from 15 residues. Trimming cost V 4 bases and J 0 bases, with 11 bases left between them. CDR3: CASSVGGNSYNEQFF. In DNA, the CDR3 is TGTGCCAGCAGCGTGGGGGGCAACTCCTACAATGAGCAGTTCTTC. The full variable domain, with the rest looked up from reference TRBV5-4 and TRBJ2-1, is ETGVTQSPTHLIKTRGQQVTLRCSSQSGHNTVSWYQQALGQGPQFIFQYYREEENGRGNFPPRFSGLQFPNYSSELNVNALELDDSALYLCASSVGGNSYNEQFFGPGTRLTVL.

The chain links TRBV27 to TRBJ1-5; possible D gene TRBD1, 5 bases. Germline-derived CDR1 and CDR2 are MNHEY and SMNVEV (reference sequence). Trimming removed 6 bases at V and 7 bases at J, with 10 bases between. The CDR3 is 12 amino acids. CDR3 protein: CASRARDQPQHF. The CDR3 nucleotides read TGTGCCAGCAGGGCCAGGGACCAGCCCCAGCATTTT.

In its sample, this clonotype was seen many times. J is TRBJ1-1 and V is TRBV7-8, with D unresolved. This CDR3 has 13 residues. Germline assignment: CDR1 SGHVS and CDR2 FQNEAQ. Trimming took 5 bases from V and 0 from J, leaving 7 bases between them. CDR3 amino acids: CASSELLNTEAFF. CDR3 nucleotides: TGTGCCAGCAGCGAATTGTTGAACACTGAAGCTTTCTTT.

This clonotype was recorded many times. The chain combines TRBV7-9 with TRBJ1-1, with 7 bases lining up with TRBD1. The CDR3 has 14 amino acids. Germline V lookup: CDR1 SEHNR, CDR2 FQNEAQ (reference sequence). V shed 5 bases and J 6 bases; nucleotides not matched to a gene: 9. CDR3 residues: CASSPAGRGAEAFF. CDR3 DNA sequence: TGTGCCAGCAGCCCCGCCGGCAGGGGGGCTGAAGCTTTCTTT.

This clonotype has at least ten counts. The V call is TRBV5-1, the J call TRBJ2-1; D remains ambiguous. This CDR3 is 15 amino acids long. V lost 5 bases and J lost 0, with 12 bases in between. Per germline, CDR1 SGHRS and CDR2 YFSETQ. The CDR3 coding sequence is TGCGCCAGCAGTCCCGGTGTCAGCTCCTACAATGAGCAGTTCTTC. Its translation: CASSPGVSSYNEQFF.

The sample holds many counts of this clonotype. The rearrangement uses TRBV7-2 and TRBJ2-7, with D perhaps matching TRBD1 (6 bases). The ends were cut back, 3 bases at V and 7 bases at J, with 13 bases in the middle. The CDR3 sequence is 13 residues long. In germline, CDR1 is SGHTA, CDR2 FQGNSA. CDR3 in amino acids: CASSFYREREQYF. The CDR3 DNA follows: TGTGCCAGCAGCTTCTACAGGGAAAGGGAGCAGTACTTC. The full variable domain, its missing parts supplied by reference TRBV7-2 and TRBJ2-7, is GAGVSQSPSNKVTEKGKDVELRCDPISGHTALYWYRQSLGQGLEFLIYFQGNSAPDKSGLPSDRFSAERTGGSVSTLTIQRTQQEDSAVYLCASSFYREREQYFGPGTRLTVT.

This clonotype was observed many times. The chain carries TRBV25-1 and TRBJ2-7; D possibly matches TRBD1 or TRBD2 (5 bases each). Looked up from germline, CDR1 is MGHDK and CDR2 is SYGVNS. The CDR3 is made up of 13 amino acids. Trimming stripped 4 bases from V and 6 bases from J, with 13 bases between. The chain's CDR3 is CASSGSGTSEQYF. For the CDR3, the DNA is TGTGCCAGCAGTGGCTCCGGGACGAGCGAGCAGTACTTC.

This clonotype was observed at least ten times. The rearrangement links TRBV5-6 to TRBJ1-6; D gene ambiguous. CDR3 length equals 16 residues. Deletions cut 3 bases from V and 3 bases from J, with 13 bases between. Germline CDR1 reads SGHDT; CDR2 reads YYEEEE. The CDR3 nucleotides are TGTGCCAGCAGCTCCGGGGTGACCCTCTATAATTCACCCCTCCACTTT. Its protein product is CASSSGVTLYNSPLHF.

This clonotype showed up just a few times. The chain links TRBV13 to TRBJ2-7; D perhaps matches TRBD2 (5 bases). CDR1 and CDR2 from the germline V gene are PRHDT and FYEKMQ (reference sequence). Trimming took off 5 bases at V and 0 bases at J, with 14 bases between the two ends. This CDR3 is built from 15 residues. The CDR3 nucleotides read TGTGCCAGCAGCCCACCAGCGGCTAGCTCCTACGAGCAGTACTTC. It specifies CASSPPAASSYEQYF.

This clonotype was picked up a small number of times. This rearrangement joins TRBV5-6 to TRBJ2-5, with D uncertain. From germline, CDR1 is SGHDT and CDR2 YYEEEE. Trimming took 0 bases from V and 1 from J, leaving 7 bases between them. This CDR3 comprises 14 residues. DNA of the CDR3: TGTGCCAGCAGCTTGGGAGAAGGCCAAGAGACCCAGTACTTC. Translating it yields CASSLGEGQETQYF.

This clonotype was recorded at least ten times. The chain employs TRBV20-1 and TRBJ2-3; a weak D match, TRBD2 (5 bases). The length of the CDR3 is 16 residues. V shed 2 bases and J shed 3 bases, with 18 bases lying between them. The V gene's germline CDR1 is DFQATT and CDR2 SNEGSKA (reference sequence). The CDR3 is CSARNAGRGETDTQYF. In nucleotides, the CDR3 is TGCAGTGCTAGAAACGCCGGACGGGGTGAGACAGATACGCAGTATTTT.

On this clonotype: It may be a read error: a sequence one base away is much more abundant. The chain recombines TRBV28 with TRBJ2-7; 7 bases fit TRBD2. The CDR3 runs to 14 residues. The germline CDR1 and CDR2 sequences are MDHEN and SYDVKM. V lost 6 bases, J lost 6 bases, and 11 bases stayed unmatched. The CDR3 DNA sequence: TGTGCCAGCAGCTTTATCGGGGGGACGGGCGAGCAGTACTTC. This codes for CASSFIGGTGEQYF.

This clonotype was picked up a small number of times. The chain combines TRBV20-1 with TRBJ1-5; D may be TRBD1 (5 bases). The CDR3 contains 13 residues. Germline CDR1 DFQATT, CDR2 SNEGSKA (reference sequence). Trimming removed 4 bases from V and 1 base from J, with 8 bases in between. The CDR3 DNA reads TGCAGTGCTACCTGGGACAGCAATCAGCCCCAGCATTTT. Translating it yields CSATWDSNQPQHF.

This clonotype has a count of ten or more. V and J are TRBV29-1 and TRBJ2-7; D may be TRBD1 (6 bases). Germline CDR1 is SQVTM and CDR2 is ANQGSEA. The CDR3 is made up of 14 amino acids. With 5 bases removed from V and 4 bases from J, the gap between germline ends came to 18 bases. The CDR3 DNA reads TGCAGCGTTAAAAGGACAGAAATAGAGTACGAGCAGTACTTC. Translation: CSVKRTEIEYEQYF.

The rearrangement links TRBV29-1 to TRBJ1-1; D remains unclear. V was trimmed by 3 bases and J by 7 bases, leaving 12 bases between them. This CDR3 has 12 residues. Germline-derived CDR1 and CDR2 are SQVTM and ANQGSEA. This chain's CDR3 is CSVDDVTSEAFF. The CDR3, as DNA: TGCAGCGTTGATGACGTTACGAGTGAAGCTTTCTTT.

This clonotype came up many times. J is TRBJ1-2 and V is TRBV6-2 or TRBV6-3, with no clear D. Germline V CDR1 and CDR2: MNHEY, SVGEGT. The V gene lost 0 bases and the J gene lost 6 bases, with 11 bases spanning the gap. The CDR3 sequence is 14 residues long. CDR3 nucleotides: TGTGCCAGCAGTTACTCAATAGGAGGGAATGGCTACACCTTC. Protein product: CASSYSIGGNGYTF.

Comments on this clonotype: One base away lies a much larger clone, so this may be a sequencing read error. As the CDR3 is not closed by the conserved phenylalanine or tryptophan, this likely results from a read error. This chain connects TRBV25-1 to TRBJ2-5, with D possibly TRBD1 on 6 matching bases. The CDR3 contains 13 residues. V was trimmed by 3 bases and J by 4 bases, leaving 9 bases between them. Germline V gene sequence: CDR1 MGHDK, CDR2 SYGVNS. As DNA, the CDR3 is TGTGCCAGCAGTGACACAGGGTTAGAGACCCAGTACTTA. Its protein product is CASSDTGLETQYL.

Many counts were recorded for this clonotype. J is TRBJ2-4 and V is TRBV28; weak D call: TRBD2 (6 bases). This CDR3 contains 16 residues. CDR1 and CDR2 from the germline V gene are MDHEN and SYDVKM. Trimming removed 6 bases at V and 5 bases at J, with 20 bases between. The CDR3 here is CASSLPQGGAENIQYF. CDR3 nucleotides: TGTGCCAGCAGCCTCCCCCAGGGAGGCGCGGAAAACATTCAGTACTTC.